These 25 T cell receptor beta chains share one sample of origin, sequenced in a study of T cell clonality in common variable immunodeficiency. Findings and caveats of the study: Fewer deletions and N-nucleotide insertions were reportedly seen in common variable immunodeficiency TCR beta sequences.

These receptors' targets are unknown. Sequencing was performed with immunoSEQ multiplex PCR; in TCRdb, only in-frame clones are kept and a portion is missing. Sampling found tens of thousands of clones, none seen once. The sequencing input was peripheral blood mononuclear cells. Receptors originate from a human donor with common variable immunodeficiency.

This clone came up many times. The observed sequence ends 3 residues before the CDR3 terminus, with the missing tail filled in from the germline J gene. V usage is TRBV6-1 and J usage is TRBJ2-1; D remains unclear. CDR3 length equals 13 residues. The V gene's germline CDR1 is MNHNS and CDR2 SASEGT. The ends were cut back, 3 bases at V and 6 bases at J, with 9 bases in the middle. The CDR3 sequence is CASSEVARNEQFF. The covered CDR3 bases are TGTGCCAGCAGTGAGGTAGCCCGCAATGAG.

This clone showed up many times. The read ends 3 residues before the CDR3 terminus; that terminus is restored from the germline J gene. V is TRBV28 and J is TRBJ2-6; TRBD2 matches at 14 bases. Germline V gene lookup returns CDR1 MDHEN and CDR2 SYDVKM. The CDR3 extends over 17 amino acids. The J segment lost 9 bases and the V segment lost 6 bases, leaving 10 bases of the junction unmatched. The CDR3 DNA, read in part, is TGTGCCAGCAGCCCGGGACTAGCGGGAGAAGTCGGCAACGTC. It encodes CASSPGLAGEVGNV. The complete CDR3 reads CASSPGLAGEVGNVLTF.

This clone has at least ten counts. The CDR3 end lies 3 residues beyond the end of the read and is filled in from the germline J gene. V gene TRBV7-6 combines with J gene TRBJ1-2, with no clear D. The germline CDR1 and CDR2 sequences are SGHVS and FNYEAQ. V dropped 1 base and J dropped 2 bases, with 8 bases sitting between them. This CDR3 contains 14 residues. The CDR3 is CASSLGYANYGYTF. The covered CDR3 bases are TGTGCCAGCAGCTTAGGGTACGCGAACTATGGC.

This clone was counted ten times or more. The read is 3 residues too short to cover the CDR3 end, so that end is filled in from the germline J gene. The gene calls are TRBV20-1 and TRBJ1-1; 7 nucleotides align to TRBD1. CDR1 and CDR2 (germline): DFQATT, SNEGSKA (reference sequence). V lost 0 bases and J lost 4; bases outside the gene matches: 5. The length of the CDR3 is 14 residues. The DNA read from the CDR3 is TGCAGTGCTAGAGATCAGCAGGGGGGCACTGAA. Translating gives CSARDQQGGTE. The CDR3 in full is CSARDQQGGTEAFF.

This clone was observed a handful of times. The CDR3 end falls 3 residues outside the read, so it is completed with the germline J gene. The gene calls are TRBV18 and TRBJ1-6; no definite D call. Germline CDR1 KGHSH, CDR2 LQKENI. Trimming shortened V by 4 bases and J by 7 bases, and 14 bases separated the two germline ends. The CDR3 totals 15 residues. This chain's CDR3 is CASSQGSGLNSPLHF. The sequenced part of the CDR3 DNA is TGTGCCAGCTCACAAGGGAGCGGATTGAATTCACCC.

About this clone: The sequence runs out 3 residues before the end of the CDR3; the remainder is reconstructed from the germline J gene. V usage is TRBV2 and J usage is TRBJ2-1; 7 positions agree with TRBD1. The CDR3 is made up of 17 amino acids. CDR1 is SNHLY and CDR2 is FYNNEI in the germline V gene. The J segment lost 2 bases and the V segment lost 5 bases, leaving 12 bases of the junction unmatched. This CDR3 is CASSLPRTGGPYNEQFF. The covered CDR3 bases are TGTGCCAGCAGTTTACCTAGGACAGGAGGTCCCTACAATGAG.

This clone showed up many times. CDR3 residues: CASFSGTSTDTQYF. Incomplete CDR3 DNA: TGTGCCAGCTTTAGCGGGACTAGCACAGATACG. The chain recombines TRBV6-4 with TRBJ2-3; 8 bases agree with TRBD2. The read gets to within 3 residues of the CDR3 end, and the germline J gene fills in the rest. Trimming at V came to 8 bases and at J to 0 bases, leaving 4 bases not matched to a gene. This CDR3 region has 14 residues. Germline CDR1 MRHNA, CDR2 SNTAGT.

This clone was seen at least ten times. The CDR3 extends 3 residues past the end of the read, so its final part is completed from the germline J gene. This rearrangement joins TRBV12-3 or TRBV12-4 to TRBJ2-1, with 9 bases matching TRBD2. The CDR3 is made up of 14 amino acids. Trimming took 6 bases from V and 9 from J; bases not matched to a gene: 9. CDR3 sequence: CASSAGGRAGEQFF. Incomplete CDR3 DNA: TGTGCCAGCAGCGCAGGCGGGAGGGCCGGTGAG.

For this clone: The read finishes 3 residues shy of the CDR3 end, and the germline J gene is used to complete it. This chain connects TRBV11-3 to TRBJ2-7; 9 bases align to TRBD1. Germline V lookup: CDR1 SGHNT, CDR2 YENEEA. The CDR3 contains 14 residues. The junction had 7 bases not matched to a gene; V was cut back by 5 bases and J by 5 bases. CDR3 DNA (partial): TGTGCCAGCAGCCAGTGGGGACAGGGCCACGAG. It translates to CASSQWGQGHE. The CDR3 in full is CASSQWGQGHEQYF.

This clone was picked up a small number of times. The read falls 3 residues short of the CDR3 end, and the missing part is taken from the germline J gene. The chain links TRBV30 to TRBJ1-2; 8 bases map to TRBD1. The CDR3 loop spans 15 amino acids. Looked up from germline, CDR1 is GTSNPN and CDR2 is SVGIG (reference sequence). V trimming: 3 bases; J trimming: 4 bases; junction bases outside the gene matches: 10. CDR3 DNA, as far as it was read: TGTGCCTGGAGGGGCCGCAGGGGGCGTCTCTATGGC. This encodes CAWRGRRGRLYG. The whole CDR3 sequence reads CAWRGRRGRLYGYTF.

This clone qualifies as medium-sized. The read gets to within 3 residues of the CDR3 end, and the germline J gene fills in the rest. The J gene is TRBJ2-7, the V gene TRBV6-2 or TRBV6-3; 11 bases agree with TRBD1. V lost 2 bases to trimming and J lost 6 bases; unmatched junction nucleotides: 6. CDR3 length equals 15 residues. Germline V gives CDR1 MNHEY, CDR2 SVGEGT. The sequenced part of the CDR3 DNA is TGTGCCAGCAGTTACCAAGGGACAGGGGGTCCCGAG. Protein product: CASSYQGTGGPE. The whole CDR3 sequence is CASSYQGTGGPEQYF.

With regard to this clone: The CDR3 extends 3 residues past the end of the read, so its final part is completed from the germline J gene. This chain links TRBV7-9 with TRBJ2-3; D is perhaps TRBD2 (6 bases). Germline CDR1 SEHNR, CDR2 FQNEAQ (reference sequence). The CDR3 extends over 14 amino acids. Deletions cut 4 bases from V and 6 bases from J, with 14 bases between. The CDR3 loop reads CASSWGLPPDTQYF. The sequenced CDR3 bases are TGTGCCAGCAGCTGGGGACTTCCTCCCGATACG. The full variable domain, with the rest looked up from reference TRBV7-9 and TRBJ2-3, is DTGVSQNPRHKITKRGQNVTFRCDPISEHNRLYWYRQTLGQGPEFLTYFQNEAQLEKSRLLSDRFSAERPKGSFSTLEIQRTEQGDSAMYLCASSWGLPPDTQYFGPGTRLTVL.

This clone was recorded at least ten times. The sequenced fragment ends 3 residues before the CDR3 boundary, so the rest is inferred from the germline J gene. The rearrangement uses TRBV18 and TRBJ2-5, with a tentative D call TRBD1 (5 bases). The germline V gene has CDR1 KGHSH and CDR2 LQKENI. V was trimmed by 3 bases and J by 5 bases, leaving 10 bases between them. The CDR3 is 13 residues long. The CDR3 reads CASSPPGRETQYF. The covered CDR3 bases are TGTGCCAGCTCACCCCCAGGGCGGGAGACC.

This clone was counted between two and nine times. The read terminates 3 residues ahead of where the CDR3 ends, so the germline J gene completes it. The V gene is TRBV19, the J gene TRBJ2-1; D is uncertain. CDR3 length: 12 amino acids. Trimming removed 2 bases from V and 5 bases from J, with 4 bases in between. Germline V lookup: CDR1 LNHDA, CDR2 SQIVND (reference sequence). CDR3 sequence: CASSIRDNEQFF. The part of the CDR3 DNA that was read is TGTGCCAGTAGTATACGGGACAATGAG.

This clone was counted many times. Coverage ceases 3 residues before the CDR3 finishes, and the germline J gene fills in the end. The rearrangement uses TRBV28 and TRBJ1-1; TRBD1 matches at 8 bases. The junction had 5 bases not matched to a gene; V was cut back by 5 bases and J by 0 bases. The CDR3 has 15 residues. Germline CDR1 and CDR2: MDHEN and SYDVKM. The sequenced part of the CDR3 DNA is TGTGCCAGCAGTCCGCGGGACAGGCTGAACACTGAA. Residues: CASSPRDRLNTE. The full CDR3 is CASSPRDRLNTEAFF.

About this clone: With the read ending 3 residues before the CDR3 end, the germline J gene is used to fill in that end. V usage is TRBV5-1 and J usage is TRBJ2-7, with 7 bases matching TRBD1. CDR1 SGHRS and CDR2 YFSETQ come from the germline V gene. V lost 4 bases, J lost 5 bases, and 15 bases stayed unmatched. The CDR3 consists of 16 residues. The CDR3 sequence: CASSGPRDSIGDEQYF. The sequenced CDR3 bases are TGCGCCAGCAGCGGCCCCCGGGACAGCATAGGTGACGAG.

CDR3 sequence: CASSPRGAGGQLEQYF. Partial CDR3 DNA: TGTGCCAGCAGCCCGAGAGGGGCAGGGGGCCAGCTCGAG. The genes are TRBV7-8 and TRBJ2-7, with 8 bases lining up with TRBD1. The sequenced fragment ends 3 residues before the CDR3 boundary, so the rest is inferred from the germline J gene. Losses at the gene ends were 5 bases for V and 6 bases for J; bases not matched to a gene: 15. The CDR3 sequence is 16 residues long. Germline values: CDR1 SGHVS, CDR2 FQNEAQ.

Concerning this clone itself: The read halts 3 residues ahead of the CDR3 end, with the missing end drawn from the germline J gene. This chain connects TRBV6-2 or TRBV6-3 to TRBJ2-3; 10 nucleotides match TRBD2. After removal of 6 bases from V and 0 bases from J, the junction contained 3 bases not matched to a gene. CDR1 and CDR2 from the germline V gene are MNHEY and SVGEGT. The CDR3 has 15 residues. The CDR3 spells CASSQTSGSTDTQYF. Incomplete CDR3 DNA: TGTGCCAGCAGCCAGACTAGCGGGAGCACAGATACG.

There are a few counts of this clone. The read terminates 3 residues ahead of where the CDR3 ends, so the germline J gene completes it. The chain uses TRBV19 and TRBJ2-5; 12 bases align to TRBD2. The germline V gene encodes CDR1 LNHDA and CDR2 SQIVND (reference sequence). This CDR3 is 16 amino acids long. Losses at the gene ends were 5 bases for V and 6 bases for J; bases not matched to a gene: 10. The covered CDR3 bases are TGTGCCAGTAGTCCCGAGACTAGCGGGAGATCAAAGACC. Translation: CASSPETSGRSKT. The complete CDR3 sequence is CASSPETSGRSKTQYF.

To note about this clone: The read terminates 3 residues before the CDR3 end, so the remaining end is supplied by the germline J gene. The chain carries TRBV20-1 and TRBJ2-1; TRBD2 is a possible D gene (5 bases). Trimming cost V 6 bases and J 4 bases, with 10 bases left between them. Germline loops: CDR1 DFQATT, CDR2 SNEGSKA (reference sequence). The CDR3 contains 12 residues. The CDR3 region is CSAAGVYNEQFF. The sequenced part of the CDR3 DNA is TGCAGTGCGGCCGGGGTTTACAATGAG.

This clone showed up many times. CDR3 DNA, as far as it was read: TGTGCCATCAGTGATAGGGGGCCAGATACG. Translating it yields CAISDRGPDT. The complete CDR3 reads CAISDRGPDTQYF. This rearrangement joins TRBV10-3 to TRBJ2-3; the match to TRBD1 covers 7 bases. Read coverage stops 3 residues before the CDR3 terminus; the germline J gene supplies the remainder. Trimming took 3 bases from V and 4 from J; bases not matched to a gene: 1. CDR1 and CDR2 from the germline V gene are ENHRY and SYGVKD. The CDR3 sequence is 13 residues long.

This clone has a handful of counts. The missing CDR3 end, 3 residues past where the read stops, is filled in from the germline J gene. V gene TRBV6-2 or TRBV6-3 combines with J gene TRBJ2-7; D is unclear. This CDR3 comprises 11 residues. Germline CDR1 reads MNHEY; CDR2 reads SVGEGT. The ends were cut back, 5 bases at V and 3 bases at J, with 5 bases in the middle. The CDR3 here is CASSAHYEQYF. Incomplete CDR3 DNA: TGTGCCAGCAGTGCACACTACGAG.

As regards this clone: Coverage ceases 3 residues before the CDR3 finishes, and the germline J gene fills in the end. The chain joins TRBV7-2 to TRBJ2-4; TRBD2 matches 8 bases. Germline lookup yields CDR1 SGHTA and CDR2 FQGNSA. The CDR3 spans 15 residues. V gave up 4 bases and J gave up 0 bases; unmatched junction bases: 2. CDR3 in amino acids: CASSSGGLAKNIQYF. The part of the CDR3 DNA that was read is TGTGCCAGCAGCTCGGGGGGGTTAGCCAAAAACATT.

This clone occurred a few times. The read gets to within 3 residues of the CDR3 end, and the germline J gene fills in the rest. The chain uses TRBV11-2 and TRBJ2-1; D is possibly TRBD1 (6 bases). The ends were cut back, 8 bases at V and 5 bases at J, with 10 bases in the middle. The CDR3 length is 12 residues. The germline gives CDR1 SGHAT, CDR2 FQNNGV. Partial CDR3 DNA: TGTGCCAGCGGGGGCCTGGACAATGAG. Its protein product is CASGGLDNE. The entire CDR3 protein reads CASGGLDNEQFF.

As concerns this clone: The read comes to an end 3 residues before the CDR3 does, leaving the germline J gene to fill in the end. V is TRBV7-2 and J is TRBJ2-1; 8 nucleotides agree with TRBD1. Looked up from germline, CDR1 is SGHTA and CDR2 is FQGNSA. This CDR3 is built from 12 residues. Unmatched junction bases numbered 5, after V lost 8 bases and J lost 8 bases. CDR3 bases read: TGTGCCAGCTCCCGACAGGGGCATGAG. Translated, it gives CASSRQGHE. The entire CDR3 protein reads CASSRQGHEQFF. Complete variable domain (other parts from reference TRBV7-2 and TRBJ2-1): GAGVSQSPSNKVTEKGKDVELRCDPISGHTALYWYRQSLGQGLEFLIYFQGNSAPDKSGLPSDRFSAERTGGSVSTLTIQRTQQEDSAVYLCASSRQGHEQFFGPGTRLTVL.